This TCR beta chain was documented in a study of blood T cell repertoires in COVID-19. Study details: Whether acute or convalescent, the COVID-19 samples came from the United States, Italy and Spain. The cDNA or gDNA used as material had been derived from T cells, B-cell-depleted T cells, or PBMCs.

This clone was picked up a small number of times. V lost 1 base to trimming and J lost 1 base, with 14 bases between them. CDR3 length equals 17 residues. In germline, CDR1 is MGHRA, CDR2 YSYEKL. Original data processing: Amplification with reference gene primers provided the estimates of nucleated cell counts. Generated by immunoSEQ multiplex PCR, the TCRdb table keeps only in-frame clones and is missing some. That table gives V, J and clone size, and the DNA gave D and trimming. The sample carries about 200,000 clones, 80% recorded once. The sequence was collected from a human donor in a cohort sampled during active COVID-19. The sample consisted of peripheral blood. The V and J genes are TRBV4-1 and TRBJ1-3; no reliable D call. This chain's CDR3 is CASSQAKDYSSGNTIYF. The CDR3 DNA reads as TGCGCCAGCAGCCAAGCGAAGGACTACTCATCTGGAAACACCATATATTTT.